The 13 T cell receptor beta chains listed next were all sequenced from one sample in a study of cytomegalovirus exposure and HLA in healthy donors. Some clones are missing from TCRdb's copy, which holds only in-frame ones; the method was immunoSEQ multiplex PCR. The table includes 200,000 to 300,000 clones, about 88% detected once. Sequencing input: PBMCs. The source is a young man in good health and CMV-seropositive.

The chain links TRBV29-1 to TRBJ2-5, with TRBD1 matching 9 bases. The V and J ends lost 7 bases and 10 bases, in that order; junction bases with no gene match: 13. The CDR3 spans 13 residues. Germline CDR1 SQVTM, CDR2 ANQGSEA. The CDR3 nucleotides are TGCAGCGCTTTCGACAGGGGGGGTCGGGACCAGTACTTC. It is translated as CSAFDRGGRDQYF.

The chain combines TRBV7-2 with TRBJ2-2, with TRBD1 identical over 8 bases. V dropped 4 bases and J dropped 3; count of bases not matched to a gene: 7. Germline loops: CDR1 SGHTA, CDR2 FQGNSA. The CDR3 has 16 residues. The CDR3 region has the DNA TGTGCCAGCAGCTCCTCAGGGGGCTGGGACACCGGGGAGCTGTTTTTT. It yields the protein CASSSSGGWDTGELFF.

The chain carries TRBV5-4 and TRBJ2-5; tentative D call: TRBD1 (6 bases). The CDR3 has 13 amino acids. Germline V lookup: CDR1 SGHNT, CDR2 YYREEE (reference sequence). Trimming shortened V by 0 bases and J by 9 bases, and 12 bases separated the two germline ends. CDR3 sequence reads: CASSLGEQGPQYF. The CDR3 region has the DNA TGTGCCAGCAGCTTGGGGGAACAGGGACCCCAGTACTTC.

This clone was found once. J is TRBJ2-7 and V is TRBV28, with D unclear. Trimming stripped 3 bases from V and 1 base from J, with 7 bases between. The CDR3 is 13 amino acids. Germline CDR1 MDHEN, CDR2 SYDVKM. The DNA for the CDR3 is TGTGCCAGCAGTTTGGACGGGTCCTACGAGCAGTACTTC. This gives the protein CASSLDGSYEQYF. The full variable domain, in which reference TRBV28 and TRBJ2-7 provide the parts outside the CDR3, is DVKVTQSSRYLVKRTGEKVFLECVQDMDHENMFWYRQDPGLGLRLIYFSYDVKMKEKGDIPEGYSVSREKKERFSLILESASTNQTSMYLCASSLDGSYEQYFGPGTRLTVT.

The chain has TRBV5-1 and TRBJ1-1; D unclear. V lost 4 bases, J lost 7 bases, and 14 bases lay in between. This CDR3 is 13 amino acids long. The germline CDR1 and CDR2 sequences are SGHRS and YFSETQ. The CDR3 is CASSVREGFEAFF. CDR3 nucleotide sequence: TGCGCCAGCAGCGTCCGGGAGGGCTTTGAAGCTTTCTTT.

The CDR3 region has the DNA TGTGCCAGCAGCTTCGGGACAGGCTACTCCTACGAGCAGTACTTC. Protein sequence: CASSFGTGYSYEQYF. This sequence joins TRBV7-9 and TRBJ2-7, with 8 bases fitting TRBD1. The V gene's germline CDR1 is SEHNR and CDR2 FQNEAQ (reference sequence). The CDR3 is 15 residues long. With 3 bases clipped from V and 0 bases from J, the junction kept 4 bases outside the gene matches.

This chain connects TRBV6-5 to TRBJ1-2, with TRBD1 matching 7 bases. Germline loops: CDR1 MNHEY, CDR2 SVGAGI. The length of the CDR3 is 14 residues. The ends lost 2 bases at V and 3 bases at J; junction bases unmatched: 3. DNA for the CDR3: TGTGCCAGCAGTTACGACAGGGAGGACTATGGCTACACCTTC. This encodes CASSYDREDYGYTF.

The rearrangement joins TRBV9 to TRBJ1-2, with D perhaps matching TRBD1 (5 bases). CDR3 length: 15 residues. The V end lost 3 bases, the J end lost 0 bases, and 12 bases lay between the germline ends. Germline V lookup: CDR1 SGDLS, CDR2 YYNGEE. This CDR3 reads CASSARGLANYGYTF. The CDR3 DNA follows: TGTGCCAGCAGCGCCCGGGGCCTAGCTAACTATGGCTACACCTTC.

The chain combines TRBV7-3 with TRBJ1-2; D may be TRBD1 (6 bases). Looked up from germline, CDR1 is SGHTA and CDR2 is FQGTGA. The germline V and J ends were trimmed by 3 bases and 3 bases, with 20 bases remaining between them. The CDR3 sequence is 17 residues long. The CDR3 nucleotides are TGTGCCAGCAGCTTGACGACAGGCCCAAGGATTCACTATGGCTACACCTTC. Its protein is CASSLTTGPRIHYGYTF. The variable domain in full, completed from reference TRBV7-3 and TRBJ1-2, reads GAGVSQTPSNKVTEKGKYVELRCDPISGHTALYWYRQSLGQGPEFLIYFQGTGAADDSGLPNDRFFAVRPEGSVSTLKIQRTERGDSAVYLCASSLTTGPRIHYGYTFGSGTRLTVV.

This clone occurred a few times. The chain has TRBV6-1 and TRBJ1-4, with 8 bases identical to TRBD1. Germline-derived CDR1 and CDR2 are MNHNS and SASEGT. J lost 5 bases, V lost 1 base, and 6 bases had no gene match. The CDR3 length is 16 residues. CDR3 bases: TGTGCCAGCAGTGAAGGGCAGGGGGCCAAAAATGAAAAACTGTTTTTT. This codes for CASSEGQGAKNEKLFF.

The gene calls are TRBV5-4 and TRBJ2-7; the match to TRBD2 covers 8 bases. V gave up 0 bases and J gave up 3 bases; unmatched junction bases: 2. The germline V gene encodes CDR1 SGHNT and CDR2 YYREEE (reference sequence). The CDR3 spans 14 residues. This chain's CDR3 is CASSLGGLDYEQYF. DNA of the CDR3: TGTGCCAGCAGCTTGGGGGGACTAGACTACGAGCAGTACTTC. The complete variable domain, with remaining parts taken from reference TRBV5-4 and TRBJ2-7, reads ETGVTQSPTHLIKTRGQQVTLRCSSQSGHNTVSWYQQALGQGPQFIFQYYREEENGRGNFPPRFSGLQFPNYSSELNVNALELDDSALYLCASSLGGLDYEQYFGPGTRLTVT.

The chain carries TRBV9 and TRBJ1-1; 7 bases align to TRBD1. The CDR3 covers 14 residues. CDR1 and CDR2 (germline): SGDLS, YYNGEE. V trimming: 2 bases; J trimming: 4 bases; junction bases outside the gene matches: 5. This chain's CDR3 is CASSVYGTVTEAFF. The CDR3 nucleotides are TGTGCCAGCAGCGTCTACGGGACAGTCACTGAAGCTTTCTTT.

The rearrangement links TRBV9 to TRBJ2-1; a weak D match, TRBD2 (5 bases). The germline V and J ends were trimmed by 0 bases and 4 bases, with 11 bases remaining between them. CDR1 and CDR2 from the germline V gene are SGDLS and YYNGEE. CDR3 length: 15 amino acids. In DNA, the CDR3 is TGTGCCAGCAGCGTAGCTACTCGGGAATACAATGAGCAGTTCTTC. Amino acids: CASSVATREYNEQFF.